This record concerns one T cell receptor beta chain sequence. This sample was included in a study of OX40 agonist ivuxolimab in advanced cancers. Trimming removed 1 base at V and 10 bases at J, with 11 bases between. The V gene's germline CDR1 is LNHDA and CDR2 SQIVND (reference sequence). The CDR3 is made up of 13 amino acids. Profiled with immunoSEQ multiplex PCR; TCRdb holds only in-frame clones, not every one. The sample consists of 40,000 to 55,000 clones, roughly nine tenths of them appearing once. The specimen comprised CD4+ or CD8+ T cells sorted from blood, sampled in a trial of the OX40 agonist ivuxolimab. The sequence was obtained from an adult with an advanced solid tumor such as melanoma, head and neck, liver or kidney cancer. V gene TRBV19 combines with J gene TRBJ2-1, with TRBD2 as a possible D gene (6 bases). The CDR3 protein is CASSIAGVTEQFF. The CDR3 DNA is TGTGCCAGTAGTATAGCGGGAGTTACGGAGCAGTTCTTC.